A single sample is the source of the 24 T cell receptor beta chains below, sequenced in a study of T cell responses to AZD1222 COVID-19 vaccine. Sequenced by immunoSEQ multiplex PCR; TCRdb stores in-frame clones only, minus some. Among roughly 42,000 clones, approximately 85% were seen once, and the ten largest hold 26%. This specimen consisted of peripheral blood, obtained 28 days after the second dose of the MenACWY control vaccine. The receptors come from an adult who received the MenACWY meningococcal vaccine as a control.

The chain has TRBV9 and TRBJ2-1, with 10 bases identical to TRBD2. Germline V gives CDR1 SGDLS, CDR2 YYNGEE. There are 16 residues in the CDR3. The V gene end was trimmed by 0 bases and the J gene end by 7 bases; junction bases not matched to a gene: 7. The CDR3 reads CASSVGLAGDWNEQFF. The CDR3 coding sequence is TGTGCCAGCAGCGTAGGGCTAGCGGGAGATTGGAATGAGCAGTTCTTC.

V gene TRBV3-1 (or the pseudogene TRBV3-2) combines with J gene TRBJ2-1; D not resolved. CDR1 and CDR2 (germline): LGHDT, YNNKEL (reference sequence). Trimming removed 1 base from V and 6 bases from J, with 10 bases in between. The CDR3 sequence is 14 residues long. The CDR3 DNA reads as TGTGCCAGCAGCCAAGGAAGGAAGTCCAATGAGCAGTTCTTC. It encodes CASSQGRKSNEQFF.

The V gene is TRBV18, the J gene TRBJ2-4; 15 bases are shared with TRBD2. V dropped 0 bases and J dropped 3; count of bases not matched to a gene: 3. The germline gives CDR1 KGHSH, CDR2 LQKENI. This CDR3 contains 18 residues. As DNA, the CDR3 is TGTGCCAGCTCACCACCGGGACTAGCGGGAGGTGGCAAAAACATTCAGTACTTC. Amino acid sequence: CASSPPGLAGGGKNIQYF.

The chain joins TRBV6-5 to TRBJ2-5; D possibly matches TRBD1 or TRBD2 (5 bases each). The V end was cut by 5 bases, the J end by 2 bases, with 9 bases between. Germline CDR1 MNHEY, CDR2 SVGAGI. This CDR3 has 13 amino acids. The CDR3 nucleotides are TGTGCCAGCAGTCCGGGGCTTCAAGAGACCCAGTACTTC. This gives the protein CASSPGLQETQYF.

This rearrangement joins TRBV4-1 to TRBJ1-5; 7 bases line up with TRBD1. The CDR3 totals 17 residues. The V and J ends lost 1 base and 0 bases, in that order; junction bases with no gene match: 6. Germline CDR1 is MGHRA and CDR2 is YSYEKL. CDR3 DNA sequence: TGCGCCAGCAGCCAAGGACCGCAGGGGGTTAGCAATCAGCCCCAGCATTTT. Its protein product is CASSQGPQGVSNQPQHF.

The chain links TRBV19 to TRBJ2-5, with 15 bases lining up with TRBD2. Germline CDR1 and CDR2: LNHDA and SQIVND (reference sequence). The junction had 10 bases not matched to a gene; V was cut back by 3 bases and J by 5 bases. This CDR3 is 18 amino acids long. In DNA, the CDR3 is TGTGCCAGTAGTATTGGACTAGCGGGAGGGCGCGTATGGGAGACCCAGTACTTC. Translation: CASSIGLAGGRVWETQYF.

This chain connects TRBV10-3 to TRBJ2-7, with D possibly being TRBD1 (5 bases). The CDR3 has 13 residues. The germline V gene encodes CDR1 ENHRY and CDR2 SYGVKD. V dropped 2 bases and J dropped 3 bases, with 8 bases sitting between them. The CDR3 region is CAISEDSFYEQYF. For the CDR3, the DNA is TGTGCCATCAGTGAGGACAGCTTCTACGAGCAGTACTTC.

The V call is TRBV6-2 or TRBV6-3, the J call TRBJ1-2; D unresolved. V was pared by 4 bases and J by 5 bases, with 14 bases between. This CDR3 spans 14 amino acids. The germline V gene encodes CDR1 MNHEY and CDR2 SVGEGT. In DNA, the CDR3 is TGTGCCAGCAGTTTCACGGGCCCCTGGTATGGCTACACCTTC. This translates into CASSFTGPWYGYTF.

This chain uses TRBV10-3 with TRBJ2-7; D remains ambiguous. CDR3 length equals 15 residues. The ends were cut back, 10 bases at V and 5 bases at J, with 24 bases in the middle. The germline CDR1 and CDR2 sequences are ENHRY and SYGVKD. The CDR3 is CASASDGILTNEQYF. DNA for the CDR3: TGTGCCAGCGCATCCGATGGAATACTCACTAACGAGCAGTACTTC.

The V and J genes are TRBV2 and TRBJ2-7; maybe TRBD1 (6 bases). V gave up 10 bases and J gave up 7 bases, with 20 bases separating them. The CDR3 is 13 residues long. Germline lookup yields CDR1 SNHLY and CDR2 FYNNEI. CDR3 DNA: TGTGCCACCACAGGACAGTTAACCGGGGAGCAGTACTTC. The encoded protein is CATTGQLTGEQYF.

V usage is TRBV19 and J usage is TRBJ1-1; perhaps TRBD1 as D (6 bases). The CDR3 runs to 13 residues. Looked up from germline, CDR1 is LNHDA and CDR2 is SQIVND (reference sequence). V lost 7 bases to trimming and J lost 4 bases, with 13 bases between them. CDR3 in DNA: TGTGCCAGTATCCCGGACAGCTTCACTGAAGCTTTCTTT. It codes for CASIPDSFTEAFF.

CDR3 region: CASSLYSGARVNEQFF. The CDR3 coding sequence is TGTGCCAGCAGTTTATATTCGGGAGCAAGAGTAAATGAGCAGTTCTTC. The chain recombines TRBV28 with TRBJ2-1, with D perhaps TRBD2 (6 bases). This CDR3 comprises 16 residues. The V end was cut by 1 base, the J end by 7 bases, with 17 bases between. Germline V CDR1 and CDR2: MDHEN, SYDVKM. The complete variable domain, with remaining parts taken from reference TRBV28 and TRBJ2-1, reads DVKVTQSSRYLVKRTGEKVFLECVQDMDHENMFWYRQDPGLGLRLIYFSYDVKMKEKGDIPEGYSVSREKKERFSLILESASTNQTSMYLCASSLYSGARVNEQFFGPGTRLTVL.

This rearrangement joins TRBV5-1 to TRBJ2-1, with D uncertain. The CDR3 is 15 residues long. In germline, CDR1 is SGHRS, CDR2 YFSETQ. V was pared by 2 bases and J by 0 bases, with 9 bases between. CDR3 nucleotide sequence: TGCGCCAGCAGCTTTTCGGGTAGCTCCTACAATGAGCAGTTCTTC. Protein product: CASSFSGSSYNEQFF.

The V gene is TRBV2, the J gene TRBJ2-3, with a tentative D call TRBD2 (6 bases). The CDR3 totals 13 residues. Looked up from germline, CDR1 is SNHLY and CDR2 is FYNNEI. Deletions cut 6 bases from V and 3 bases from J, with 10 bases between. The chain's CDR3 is CASSRDLTDTQYF. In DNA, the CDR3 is TGTGCCAGCAGCAGGGACTTGACAGATACGCAGTATTTT.

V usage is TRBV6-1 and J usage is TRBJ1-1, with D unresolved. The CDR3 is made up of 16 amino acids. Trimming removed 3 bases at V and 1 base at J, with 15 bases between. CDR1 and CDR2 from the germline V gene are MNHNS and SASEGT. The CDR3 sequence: CASSDLKRNKNTEAFF. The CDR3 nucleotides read TGTGCCAGCAGTGACTTGAAGAGAAATAAGAACACTGAAGCTTTCTTT.

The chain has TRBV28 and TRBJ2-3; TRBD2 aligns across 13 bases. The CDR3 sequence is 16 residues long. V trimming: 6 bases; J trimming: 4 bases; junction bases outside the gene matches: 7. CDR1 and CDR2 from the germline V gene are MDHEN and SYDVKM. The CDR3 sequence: CASSRRTSGSPDTQYF. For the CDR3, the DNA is TGTGCCAGCAGCCGGAGGACTAGCGGGAGTCCAGATACGCAGTATTTT.

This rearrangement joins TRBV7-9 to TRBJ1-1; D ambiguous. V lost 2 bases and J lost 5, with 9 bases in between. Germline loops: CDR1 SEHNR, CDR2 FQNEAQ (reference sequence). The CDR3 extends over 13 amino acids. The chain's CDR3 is CASSLLGGTEAFF. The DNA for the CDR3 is TGTGCCAGCAGCTTATTAGGTGGAACTGAAGCTTTCTTT.

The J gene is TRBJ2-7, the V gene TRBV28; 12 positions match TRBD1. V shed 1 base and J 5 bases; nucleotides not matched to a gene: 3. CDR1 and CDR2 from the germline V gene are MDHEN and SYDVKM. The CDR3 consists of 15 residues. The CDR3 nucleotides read TGTGCCAGCAGTTTATCGGGGACAGGGGGCAACGAGCAGTACTTC. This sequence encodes CASSLSGTGGNEQYF.

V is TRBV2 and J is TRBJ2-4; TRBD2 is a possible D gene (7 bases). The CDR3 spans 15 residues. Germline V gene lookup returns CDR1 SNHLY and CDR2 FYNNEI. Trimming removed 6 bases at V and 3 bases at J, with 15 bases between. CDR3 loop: CASSQEGGIKNIQYF. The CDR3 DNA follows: TGTGCCAGCAGCCAAGAGGGGGGGATCAAAAACATTCAGTACTTC.

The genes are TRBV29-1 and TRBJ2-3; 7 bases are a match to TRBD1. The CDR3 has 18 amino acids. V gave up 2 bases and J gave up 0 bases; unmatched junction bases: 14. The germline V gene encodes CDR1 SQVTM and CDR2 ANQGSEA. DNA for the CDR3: TGCAGCGTTGAAAGTAGGGGGCGGTTTGAATGGAGCACAGATACGCAGTATTTT. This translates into CSVESRGRFEWSTDTQYF.

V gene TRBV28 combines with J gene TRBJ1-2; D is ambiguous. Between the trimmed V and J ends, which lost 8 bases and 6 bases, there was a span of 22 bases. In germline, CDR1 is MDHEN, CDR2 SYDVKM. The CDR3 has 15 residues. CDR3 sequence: CASLQAWRSVDGYTF. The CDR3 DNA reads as TGTGCCAGCCTCCAGGCCTGGCGGTCGGTTGATGGCTACACCTTC.

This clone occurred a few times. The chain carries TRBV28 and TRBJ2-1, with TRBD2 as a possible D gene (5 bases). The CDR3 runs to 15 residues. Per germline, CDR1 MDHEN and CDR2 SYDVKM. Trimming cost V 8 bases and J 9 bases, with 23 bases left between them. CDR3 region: CASPPKGGSYGEQFF. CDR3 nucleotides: TGTGCCAGCCCCCCAAAGGGTGGGAGTTACGGTGAGCAGTTCTTC.

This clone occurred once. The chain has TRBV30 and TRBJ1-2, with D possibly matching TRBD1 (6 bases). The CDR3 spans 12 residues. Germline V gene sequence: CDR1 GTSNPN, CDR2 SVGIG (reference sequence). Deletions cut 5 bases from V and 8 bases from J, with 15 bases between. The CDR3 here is CAWLDSAWGYTF. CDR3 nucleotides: TGTGCCTGGCTGGACAGCGCTTGGGGCTACACCTTC.

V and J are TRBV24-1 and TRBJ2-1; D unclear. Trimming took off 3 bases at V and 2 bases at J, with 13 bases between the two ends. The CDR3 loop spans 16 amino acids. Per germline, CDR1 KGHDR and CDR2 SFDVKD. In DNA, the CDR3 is TGTGCCACCAGTGATCAAACTGCCTTCACCTACAATGAGCAGTTCTTC. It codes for CATSDQTAFTYNEQFF.